The present entry profiles one T cell receptor (beta chain) with its context. Treatment reported: 15 to 20 received Ad26.COV2.S at low or high dose, single or two shots; about 5 received placebo; per-sample allocation not given. Sampling was performed 63 days after the first vaccine or placebo injection. Expression of Wuhan-strain SARS-CoV-2 spike came from the Ad26 vector that formed the vaccine. The repertoire was sequenced with immunoSEQ multiplex PCR; TCRdb's copy has only in-frame clones and lacks some. Seen here are hundreds of thousands of clones, about nine tenths observed once, and the top ten hold 5.5% to 7%. This specimen comes from a study of Ad26.COV2.S vaccination and SARS-CoV-2 variants. The sequencing used peripheral blood, collected in a trial of Ad26.COV2.S vaccine versus placebo. This TCR derives from a person aged 18-60 years who received the Ad26.COV2.S COVID-19 vaccine or a placebo.

The chain's CDR3 is CASSIWTADQPQHF. CDR3 DNA: TGTGCCAGTAGTATTTGGACAGCAGATCAGCCCCAGCATTTT. The V and J genes are TRBV19 and TRBJ1-5, with D possibly being TRBD1 (6 bases). This CDR3 has 14 amino acids. Germline V gene sequence: CDR1 LNHDA, CDR2 SQIVND (reference sequence). The V end was cut by 3 bases, the J end by 5 bases, with 11 bases between.